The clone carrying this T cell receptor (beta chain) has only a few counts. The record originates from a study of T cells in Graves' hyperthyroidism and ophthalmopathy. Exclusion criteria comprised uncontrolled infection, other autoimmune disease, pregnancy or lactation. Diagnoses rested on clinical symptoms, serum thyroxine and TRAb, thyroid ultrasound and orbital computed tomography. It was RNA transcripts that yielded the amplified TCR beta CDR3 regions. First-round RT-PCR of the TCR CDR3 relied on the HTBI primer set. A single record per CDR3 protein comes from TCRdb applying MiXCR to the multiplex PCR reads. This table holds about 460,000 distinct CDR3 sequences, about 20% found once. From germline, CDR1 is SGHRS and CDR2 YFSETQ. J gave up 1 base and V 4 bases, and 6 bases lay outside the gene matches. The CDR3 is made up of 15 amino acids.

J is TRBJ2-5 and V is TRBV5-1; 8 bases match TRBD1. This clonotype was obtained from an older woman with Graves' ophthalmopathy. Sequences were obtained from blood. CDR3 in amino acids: CASSRTGGSQETQYF. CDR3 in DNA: TGCGCCAGCAGCCGAACAGGGGGATCCCAAGAGACCCAGTACTTC. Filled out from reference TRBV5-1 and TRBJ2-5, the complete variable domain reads KAGVTQTPRYLIKTRGQQVTLSCSPISGHRSVSWYQQTPGQGLQFLFEYFSETQRNKGNFPGRFSGRQFSNSRSEMNVSTLELGDSALYLCASSRTGGSQETQYFGPGTRLLVL.